Below are 27 T cell receptor beta chains sequenced from a single sample in a study of breast tumors, draining lymph nodes, adjacent tissues. Samples came from axillary lymph nodes draining the breast cancer. TCRdb processed the multiplex PCR reads anew with MiXCR; each CDR3 protein has one entry. The sample consists of about 130,000 distinct CDR3 sequences, 20% to 25% of them appearing once. Sequencing input: axillary lymph node tissue. The receptors were gathered from a female donor with breast cancer. Some clones in this sample may be carry-over from other donors' samples.

As to this clonotype: This may come from a read error, since a much larger clone is one base off. The DNA for the CDR3 is TGTGCCTGCAGCCAAGAGGCAAGGACTAGAGGCAATGAGCAGTTCTTC. Translated, it gives CACSQEARTRGNEQFF. The chain is built from TRBV4-2 and TRBJ2-1, with 7 bases fitting TRBD2. Germline V gene sequence: CDR1 LGHNA, CDR2 YNFKEQ. This CDR3 comprises 16 residues.

This clonotype was found many times. V is TRBV5-1 and J is TRBJ1-2; D might be TRBD1 (6 bases). CDR1 and CDR2 (germline): SGHRS, YFSETQ. There are 16 residues in the CDR3. V lost 7 bases and J 5 bases, leaving 24 bases between the germline ends. The CDR3 DNA follows: TGCGCCAGCCGTCCGGACGGGGGCCCGGGTGGGTATGGCTACACCTTC. Its protein is CASRPDGGPGGYGYTF.

This clonotype was found many times. The rearrangement joins TRBV7-2 to TRBJ2-7; D ambiguous. Germline CDR1 and CDR2: SGHTA and FQGNSA. The V end lost 0 bases, the J end lost 4 bases, and 7 bases lay between the germline ends. CDR3 length equals 13 residues. The CDR3 region is CASSLAPEYEQYF. The DNA of the CDR3 is TGTGCCAGCAGCTTAGCTCCGGAATACGAGCAGTACTTC.

J is TRBJ2-1 and V is TRBV10-2; D is undetermined. Trimming removed 8 bases from V and 13 bases from J, with 21 bases in between. This CDR3 is 13 amino acids long. The germline V gene encodes CDR1 WSHSY and CDR2 SAAADI. The chain's CDR3 is CASQSSSYSEQFF. In DNA, the CDR3 is TGCGCCAGCCAATCAAGCTCCTACAGTGAACAGTTCTTC.

This clonotype was picked up many times. The CDR3 loop is CASSSYRGNGYTF. CDR3 bases: TGTGCCAGCAGTTCCTACAGGGGAAATGGCTACACCTTC. V usage is TRBV12-3 or TRBV12-4 and J usage is TRBJ1-2, with TRBD1 matching 7 bases. The CDR3 spans 13 residues. The V segment lost 4 bases and the J segment 6 bases; nucleotides outside the gene matches: 5.

This clonotype showed up many times. This sequence joins TRBV27 and TRBJ2-3; 7 bases are a match to TRBD2. The J segment lost 5 bases and the V segment lost 6 bases, leaving 8 bases of the junction unmatched. The CDR3 covers 14 residues. Germline CDR1 MNHEY, CDR2 SMNVEV (reference sequence). The CDR3 DNA sequence: TGTGCCAGCAGGCGGGGAGGGCCGATAGATACGCAGTATTTT. Translation: CASRRGGPIDTQYF.

At least ten counts were recorded for this clonotype. The rearrangement links TRBV2 to TRBJ2-7; 11 nucleotides agree with TRBD1. Germline V gene sequence: CDR1 SNHLY, CDR2 FYNNEI. With 5 bases clipped from V and 5 bases from J, the junction kept 8 bases outside the gene matches. The CDR3 is 15 residues long. The CDR3 nucleotides read TGTGCCAGCAGTAGAGGACAGGGGGCGTCCAACGAGCAGTACTTC. Translation gives CASSRGQGASNEQYF. Together with reference TRBV2 and TRBJ2-7, the CDR3 gives the full variable domain: EPEVTQTPSHQVTQMGQEVILRCVPISNHLYFYWYRQILGQKVEFLVSFYNNEISEKSEIFDDQFSVERPDGSNFTLKIRSTKLEDSAMYFCASSRGQGASNEQYFGPGTRLTVT.

In its sample, this clonotype was seen many times. The chain recombines TRBV6-4 with TRBJ1-2, with no clear D. The germline CDR1 and CDR2 sequences are MRHNA and SNTAGT. Trimming stripped 3 bases from V and 6 bases from J, with 14 bases between. The CDR3 totals 14 residues. The CDR3 region has the DNA TGTGCCAGCAGTGATTATGCTAGGGCTGATGGCTACACCTTC. This translates into CASSDYARADGYTF.

This clonotype was detected ten times or more. V gene TRBV29-1 combines with J gene TRBJ1-6; TRBD1 is a possible D gene (6 bases). Trimming left V 5 bases short and J 7 bases short, with 12 bases between. CDR1 and CDR2 from the germline V gene are SQVTM and ANQGSEA. This CDR3 spans 13 amino acids. CDR3 sequence (DNA): TGCAGCGTTCAAACAGGGTCAAATTCACCCCTCCACTTT. Translating gives CSVQTGSNSPLHF. Full variable domain (outside the CDR3, taken from reference TRBV29-1 and TRBJ1-6): SAVISQKPSRDICQRGTSLTIQCQVDSQVTMMFWYRQQPGQSLTLIATANQGSEATYESGFVIDKFPISRPNLTFSTLTVSNMSPEDSSIYLCSVQTGSNSPLHFGNGTRLTVT.

The table lists this clonotype with many counts. The chain combines TRBV11-3 with TRBJ2-5; 8 nucleotides match TRBD1. The CDR3 length is 13 residues. The ends lost 4 bases at V and 7 bases at J; junction bases unmatched: 5. Germline CDR1 reads SGHNT; CDR2 reads YENEEA. The CDR3 protein is CASSSGQGGTQYF. The CDR3 DNA is TGTGCCAGCAGCTCCGGACAGGGCGGGACCCAGTACTTC.

V gene TRBV6-1 combines with J gene TRBJ2-1; perhaps TRBD1 as D (7 bases). This CDR3 has 19 residues. Trimming removed 0 bases from V and 7 bases from J, with 25 bases in between. Germline CDR1 reads MNHNS; CDR2 reads SASEGT. The CDR3 bases are TGTGCCAGCAGTGAAGCCGGGAACTTTGCGGGGTCCAGGGGGAATGAGCAGTTCTTC. It encodes CASSEAGNFAGSRGNEQFF.

This clonotype occurred many times. The chain couples TRBV20-1 to TRBJ1-3; D remains unclear. CDR3 size: 17 residues. The V and J ends lost 2 bases and 3 bases respectively, with 20 bases between them. Germline V gene lookup returns CDR1 DFQATT and CDR2 SNEGSKA (reference sequence). This chain's CDR3 is CSARLSGPTEVGNTIYF. The CDR3 DNA sequence: TGCAGTGCTAGACTCTCCGGCCCTACGGAGGTTGGAAACACCATATATTTT.

This clonotype was found a few times. This sequence joins TRBV7-8 and TRBJ2-1; D uncertain. The V end was cut by 5 bases, the J end by 0 bases, with 14 bases between. CDR3 length: 16 amino acids. Germline V gives CDR1 SGHVS, CDR2 FQNEAQ. In DNA form, the CDR3 reads TGTGCCAGCAGCCTTCTTACTGTTAACTCCTACAATGAGCAGTTCTTC. This sequence encodes CASSLLTVNSYNEQFF.

Many counts were recorded for this clonotype. This chain connects TRBV5-1 to TRBJ2-3; 8 bases fit TRBD1. Germline values: CDR1 SGHRS, CDR2 YFSETQ. The V segment lost 3 bases and the J segment 6 bases; nucleotides outside the gene matches: 6. This CDR3 spans 14 amino acids. CDR3 residues: CASSSYRGRDTQYF. The DNA of the CDR3 is TGCGCCAGCAGCTCGTACAGGGGGAGGGATACGCAGTATTTT. The variable domain in full, with the rest retrieved from reference TRBV5-1 and TRBJ2-3, is KAGVTQTPRYLIKTRGQQVTLSCSPISGHRSVSWYQQTPGQGLQFLFEYFSETQRNKGNFPGRFSGRQFSNSRSEMNVSTLELGDSALYLCASSSYRGRDTQYFGPGTRLTVL.

V and J are TRBV20-1 and TRBJ2-7, with 9 nucleotides matching TRBD2. V lost 0 bases, J lost 1 base, and 7 bases stayed unmatched. Germline V gene sequence: CDR1 DFQATT, CDR2 SNEGSKA (reference sequence). CDR3 length: 16 amino acids. CDR3 sequence: CSARDWATSGSYEQYF. The CDR3 DNA follows: TGCAGTGCTAGAGATTGGGCGACTAGCGGTTCCTACGAGCAGTACTTC.

This clonotype was recorded at least ten times. The gene calls are TRBV11-3 and TRBJ1-2; D gene ambiguous. Germline V CDR1 and CDR2: SGHNT, YENEEA. V was shortened by 0 bases and J by 2 bases, with 13 bases between the two germline ends. The CDR3 loop spans 16 amino acids. The CDR3 region is CASSLEGREGNYGYTF. The CDR3 DNA sequence: TGTGCCAGCAGCTTAGAGGGAAGGGAAGGCAACTATGGCTACACCTTC.

This clonotype was seen ten or more times. The rearrangement links TRBV7-3 to TRBJ2-3, with D unresolved. Germline V gives CDR1 SGHTA, CDR2 FQGTGA. Between the trimmed V and J ends, which lost 5 bases and 1 base, there was a span of 13 bases. The CDR3 covers 15 residues. Here the CDR3 reads CASSPTPSRTDTQYF. The DNA of the CDR3 is TGTGCCAGCAGCCCAACGCCGAGCCGCACAGATACGCAGTATTTT.

This clonotype has ten or more counts. This chain connects TRBV11-1 to TRBJ2-7; D gene uncertain. The CDR3 spans 13 residues. Germline CDR1 is SGHAT and CDR2 is FQDESV (reference sequence). Trimming stripped 2 bases from V and 7 bases from J, with 12 bases between. The CDR3 DNA is TGTGCCAGCAGCTTACGGCCGCTTGGGGAGCAGTACTTC. Its translation: CASSLRPLGEQYF.

This clonotype was found many times. The chain carries TRBV29-1 and TRBJ2-2; D call uncertain. Germline CDR1 reads SQVTM; CDR2 reads ANQGSEA. V lost 1 base and J lost 5, with 5 bases in between. CDR3 size: 12 residues. For the CDR3, the DNA is TGCAGCGTTGAAGGGCCAACCGGGGAGCTGTTTTTT. Protein: CSVEGPTGELFF.

Concerning this clonotype itself: Since a much larger clone is just one base distant, this may be a read error. The chain uses TRBV2 and TRBJ2-5; D is ambiguous. The germline V gene has CDR1 SNHLY and CDR2 FYNNEI. The CDR3 loop spans 12 amino acids. CDR3 sequence reads: CTSSWSQETQYF. The CDR3 bases are TGTACCAGCAGCTGGTCCCAAGAGACCCAGTACTTC.

This clonotype turned up a few times. The V and J genes are TRBV19 and TRBJ2-1; TRBD2 might be the D (5 bases). Germline assignment: CDR1 LNHDA and CDR2 SQIVND (reference sequence). V lost 5 bases and J lost 2, with 10 bases in between. The CDR3 sequence is 14 residues long. CDR3 amino acids: CASSLLAPYNEQFF. CDR3 DNA: TGTGCCAGTAGTCTGCTAGCCCCCTACAATGAGCAGTTCTTC.

Worth noting for this clonotype: A much larger clonotype is one base distant, so this may be a read error. V and J are TRBV29-1 and TRBJ2-1; 9 bases line up with TRBD1. Germline CDR1 and CDR2: SQVTM and ANQGSEA. CDR3 length equals 14 residues. This CDR3 reads CSARGTGLLDEQFF. The CDR3 region has the DNA TGCAGTGCTCGGGGGACAGGGCTGTTGGATGAGCAGTTCTTC.

This clonotype showed up many times. The chain employs TRBV5-6 and TRBJ1-2; D uncertain. The V and J ends lost 6 bases and 5 bases respectively, with 14 bases between them. CDR1 is SGHDT, CDR2 YYEEEE, per germline. The CDR3 covers 13 residues. The CDR3 coding sequence is TGTGCCAGCACTATGGGCAGAAATTATGGCTACACCTTC. Translation: CASTMGRNYGYTF.

Points on this clonotype: One end of the junction is discordant with germline, which a read error may explain. The chain carries TRBV28 and TRBJ1-2; D not resolved. This CDR3 is 13 amino acids long. Germline V gene lookup returns CDR1 MDHEN and CDR2 SYDVKM. Written as DNA, the CDR3 is TGTGCCAGCAACGGCTTTGAGAACTGTGGCTACACCTTC. Protein sequence: CASNGFENCGYTF.

This clonotype has a count of ten or more. The chain couples TRBV12-3 or TRBV12-4 to TRBJ2-5; possibly TRBD1 or TRBD2 for D (5 bases each). V shed 8 bases and J shed 7 bases, with 20 bases lying between them. The CDR3 is 14 amino acids. In nucleotides, the CDR3 is TGTGCCAGCTCCTCGGCCGGAGGACAACTGACCCAGTACTTC. It specifies CASSSAGGQLTQYF.

This clonotype was observed many times. This rearrangement joins TRBV28 to TRBJ2-3; the D is unclear. V lost 6 bases and J lost 2, with 6 bases in between. The CDR3 loop spans 12 amino acids. Germline V gives CDR1 MDHEN, CDR2 SYDVKM. The CDR3 DNA reads TGTGCCAGCAGCTTAAACACAGATACGCAGTATTTT. Translating gives CASSLNTDTQYF. The full variable domain, rest sourced from reference TRBV28 and TRBJ2-3, is DVKVTQSSRYLVKRTGEKVFLECVQDMDHENMFWYRQDPGLGLRLIYFSYDVKMKEKGDIPEGYSVSREKKERFSLILESASTNQTSMYLCASSLNTDTQYFGPGTRLTVL.

This clonotype appeared a few times. The CDR3 bases are TGTGCCAGTAGTGAAAGCGCCGGCTACACCTTC. Protein: CASSESAGYTF. The rearrangement joins TRBV19 to TRBJ1-2; D is ambiguous. The CDR3 loop spans 11 amino acids. The V end was cut by 5 bases, the J end by 8 bases, with 9 bases between. Germline V CDR1 and CDR2: LNHDA, SQIVND (reference sequence). Drawing the rest from reference TRBV19 and TRBJ1-2, the complete variable domain is DGGITQSPKYLFRKEGQNVTLSCEQNLNHDAMYWYRQDPGQGLRLIYYSQIVNDFQKGDIAEGYSVSREKKESFPLTVTSAQKNPTAFYLCASSESAGYTFGSGTRLTVV.